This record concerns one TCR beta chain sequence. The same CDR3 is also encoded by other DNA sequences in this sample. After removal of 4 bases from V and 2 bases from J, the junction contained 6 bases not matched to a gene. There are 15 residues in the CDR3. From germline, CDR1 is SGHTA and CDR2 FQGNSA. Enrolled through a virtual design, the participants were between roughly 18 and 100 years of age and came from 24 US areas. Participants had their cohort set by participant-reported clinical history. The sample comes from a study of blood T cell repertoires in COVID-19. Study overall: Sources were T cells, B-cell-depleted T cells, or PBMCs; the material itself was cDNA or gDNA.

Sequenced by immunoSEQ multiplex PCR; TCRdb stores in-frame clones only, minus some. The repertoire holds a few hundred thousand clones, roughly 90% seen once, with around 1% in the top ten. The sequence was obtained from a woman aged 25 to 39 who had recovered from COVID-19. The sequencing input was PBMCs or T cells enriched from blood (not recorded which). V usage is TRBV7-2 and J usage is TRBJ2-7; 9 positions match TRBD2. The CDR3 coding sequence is TGTGCCAGCAGCTCCGGAGCGGGGGGCCCCTACGAGCAGTACTTC. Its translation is CASSSGAGGPYEQYF.